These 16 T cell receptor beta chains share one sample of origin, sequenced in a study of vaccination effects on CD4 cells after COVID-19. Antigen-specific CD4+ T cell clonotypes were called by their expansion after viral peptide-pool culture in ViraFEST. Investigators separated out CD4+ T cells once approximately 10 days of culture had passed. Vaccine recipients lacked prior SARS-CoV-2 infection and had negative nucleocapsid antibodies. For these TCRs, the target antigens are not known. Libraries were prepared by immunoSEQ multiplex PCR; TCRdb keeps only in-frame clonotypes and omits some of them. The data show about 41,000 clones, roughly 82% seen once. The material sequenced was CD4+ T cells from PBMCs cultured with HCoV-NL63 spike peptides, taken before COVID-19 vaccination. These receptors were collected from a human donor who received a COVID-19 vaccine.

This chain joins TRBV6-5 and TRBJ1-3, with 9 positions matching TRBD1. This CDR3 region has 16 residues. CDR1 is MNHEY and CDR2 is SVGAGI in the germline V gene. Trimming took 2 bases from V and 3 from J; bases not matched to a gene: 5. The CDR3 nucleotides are TGTGCCAGCAGTTACCTGGGACAGGGTGATGGAAACACCATATATTTT. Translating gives CASSYLGQGDGNTIYF.

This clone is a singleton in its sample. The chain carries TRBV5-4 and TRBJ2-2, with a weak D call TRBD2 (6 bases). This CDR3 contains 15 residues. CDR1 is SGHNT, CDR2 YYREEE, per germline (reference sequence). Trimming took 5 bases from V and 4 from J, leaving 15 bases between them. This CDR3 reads CASSLGGVSTGELFF. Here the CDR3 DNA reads TGTGCCAGCAGTCTGGGGGGTGTTAGCACCGGGGAGCTGTTTTTT. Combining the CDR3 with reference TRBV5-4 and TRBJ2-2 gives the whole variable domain ETGVTQSPTHLIKTRGQQVTLRCSSQSGHNTVSWYQQALGQGPQFIFQYYREEENGRGNFPPRFSGLQFPNYSSELNVNALELDDSALYLCASSLGGVSTGELFFGEGSRLTVL.

In DNA form, the CDR3 reads TGCGCCAGCAGCGGGCAGGGTCTGGAGACCCAGTACTTC. Its protein is CASSGQGLETQYF. The chain employs TRBV5-1 and TRBJ2-5, with a weak D call TRBD1 (5 bases). The CDR3 has 13 amino acids. CDR1 and CDR2 (germline): SGHRS, YFSETQ. Trimming removed 4 bases from V and 5 bases from J, with 12 bases in between.

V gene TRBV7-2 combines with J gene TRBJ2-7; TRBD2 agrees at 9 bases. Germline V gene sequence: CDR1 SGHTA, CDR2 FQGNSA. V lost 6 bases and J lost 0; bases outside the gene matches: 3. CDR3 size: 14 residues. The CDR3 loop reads CASRVTSGSYEQYV. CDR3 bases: TGTGCCAGCAGGGTGACTAGCGGCTCCTACGAGCAGTACGTC.

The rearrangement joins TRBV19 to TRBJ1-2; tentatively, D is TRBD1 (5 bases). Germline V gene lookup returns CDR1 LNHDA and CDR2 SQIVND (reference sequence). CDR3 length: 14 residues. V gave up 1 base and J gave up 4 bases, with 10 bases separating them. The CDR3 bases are TGTGCCAGTAGTATAGTCACAGGACCCTATGGCTACACCTTC. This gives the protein CASSIVTGPYGYTF. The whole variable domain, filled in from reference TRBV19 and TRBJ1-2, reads DGGITQSPKYLFRKEGQNVTLSCEQNLNHDAMYWYRQDPGQGLRLIYYSQIVNDFQKGDIAEGYSVSREKKESFPLTVTSAQKNPTAFYLCASSIVTGPYGYTFGSGTRLTVV.

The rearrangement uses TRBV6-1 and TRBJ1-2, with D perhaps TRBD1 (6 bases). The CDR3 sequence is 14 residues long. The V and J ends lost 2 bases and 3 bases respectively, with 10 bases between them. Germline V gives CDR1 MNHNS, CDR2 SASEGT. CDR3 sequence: CASSEKTGDYGYTF. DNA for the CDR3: TGTGCCAGCAGTGAAAAGACAGGCGACTATGGCTACACCTTC.

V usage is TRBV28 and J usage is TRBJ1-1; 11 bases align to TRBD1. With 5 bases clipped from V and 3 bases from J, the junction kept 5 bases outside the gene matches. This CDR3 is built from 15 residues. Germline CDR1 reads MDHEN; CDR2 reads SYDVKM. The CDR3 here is CASSGQGARDTEAFF. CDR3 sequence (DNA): TGTGCCAGCAGTGGACAGGGGGCGCGGGACACTGAAGCTTTCTTT.

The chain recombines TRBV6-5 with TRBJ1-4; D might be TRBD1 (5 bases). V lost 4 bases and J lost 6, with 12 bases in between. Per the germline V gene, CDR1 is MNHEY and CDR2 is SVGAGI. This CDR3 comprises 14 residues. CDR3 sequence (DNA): TGTGCCAGCAGTTTAAGGGGCTTGGATGAAAAACTGTTTTTT. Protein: CASSLRGLDEKLFF.

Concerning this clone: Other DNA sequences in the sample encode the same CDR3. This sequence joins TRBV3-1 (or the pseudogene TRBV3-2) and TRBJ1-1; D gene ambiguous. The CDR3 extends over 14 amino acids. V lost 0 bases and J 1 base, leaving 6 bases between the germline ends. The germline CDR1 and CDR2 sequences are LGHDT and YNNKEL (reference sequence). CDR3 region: CASSQDTGNTEAFF. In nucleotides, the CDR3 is TGTGCCAGCAGCCAAGACACCGGGAACACTGAAGCTTTCTTT.

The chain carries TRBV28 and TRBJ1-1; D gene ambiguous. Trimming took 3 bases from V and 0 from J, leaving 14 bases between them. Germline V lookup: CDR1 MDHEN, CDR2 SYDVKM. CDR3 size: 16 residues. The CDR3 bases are TGTGCCAGCAGTTTGTTGGAGTTCAGTTTGAACACTGAAGCTTTCTTT. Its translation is CASSLLEFSLNTEAFF.

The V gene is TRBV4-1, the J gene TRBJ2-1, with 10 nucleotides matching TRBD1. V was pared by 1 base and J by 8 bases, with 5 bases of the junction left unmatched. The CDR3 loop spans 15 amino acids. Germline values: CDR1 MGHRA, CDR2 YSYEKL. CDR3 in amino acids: CASSQVGTGVDEQFF. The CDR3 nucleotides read TGCGCCAGCAGCCAAGTCGGGACAGGGGTGGATGAGCAGTTCTTC.

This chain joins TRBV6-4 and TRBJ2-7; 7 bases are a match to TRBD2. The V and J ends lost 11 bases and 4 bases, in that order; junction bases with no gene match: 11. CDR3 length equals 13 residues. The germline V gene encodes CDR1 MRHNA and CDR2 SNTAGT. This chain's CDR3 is CAAQVGTNYEQYV. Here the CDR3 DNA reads TGTGCCGCCCAGGTAGGGACTAATTACGAGCAGTACGTC.

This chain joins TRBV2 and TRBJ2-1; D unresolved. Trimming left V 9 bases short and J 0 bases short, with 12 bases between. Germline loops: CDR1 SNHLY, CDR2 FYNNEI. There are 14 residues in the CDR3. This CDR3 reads CASAAQSSYNEQFF. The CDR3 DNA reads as TGTGCCAGTGCCGCACAGAGCTCCTACAATGAGCAGTTCTTC.

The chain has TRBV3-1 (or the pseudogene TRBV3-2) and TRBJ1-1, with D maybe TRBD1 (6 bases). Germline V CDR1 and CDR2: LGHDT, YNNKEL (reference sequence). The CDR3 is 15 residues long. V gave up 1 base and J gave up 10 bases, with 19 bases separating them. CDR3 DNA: TGTGCCAGCAGCCAAGGCGAAGCCCCGACAGGCACAGCTTTCTTT. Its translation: CASSQGEAPTGTAFF.

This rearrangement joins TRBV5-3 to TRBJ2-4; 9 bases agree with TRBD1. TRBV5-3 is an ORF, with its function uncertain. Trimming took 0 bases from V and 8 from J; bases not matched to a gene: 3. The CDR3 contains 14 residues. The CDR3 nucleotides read TGTGCCAGAAGCTTGGAACAGGGGGCTGACATTCAGTACTTC. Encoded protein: CARSLEQGADIQYF.

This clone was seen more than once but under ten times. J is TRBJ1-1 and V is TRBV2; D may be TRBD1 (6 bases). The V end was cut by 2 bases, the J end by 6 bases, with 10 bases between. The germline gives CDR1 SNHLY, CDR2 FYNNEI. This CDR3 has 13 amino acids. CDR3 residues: CASSEQGWSEAFF. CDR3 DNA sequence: TGTGCCAGCAGTGAACAGGGGTGGTCTGAAGCTTTCTTT.